The present TCR beta chain was sequenced within a study of blood T cell repertoires in COVID-19 (dated by TCRdb to 2018 to 2020). Concerning the study at large: Collaborator samples came from the United States, Italy and Spain and covered acute and convalescent phases of COVID-19. The material from the prospective study consisted of cDNA or gDNA derived from T cells, B-cell-depleted T cells, or PBMCs. Subjects who had been exposed to COVID-19, were actively infected with it, or had recovered from it provided the deeply sampled blood TCRbeta repertoires that made up the dataset. The repertoires were released in a freely available public database intended as a resource for research on the immune response to SARS-CoV-2. The samples were drawn from two sources: the first 160 participants of the ongoing ImmuneRACE study, and about 1,300 subjects contributed by 6 global collaborators. The sample metadata nearly always contained a de-identified subject ID, COVID-19 status, age in years and sex. HLA class I and class II types, where available, came from metadata supplied by the sample provider rather than from assay-based typing. The paper as a whole reports these results and caveats: Clinical and demographic metadata were provided uncurated, with the amount varying by source and participant.

TCRbeta CDR3 regions were amplified from genomic DNA by means of the immunoSEQ Assay, a bias-controlled multiplex PCR. Turning to the authors' computational methods: The number of nucleated cells in each sample was estimated by amplification of reference gene primers within the assay. Sequence reads were collapsed and filtered to measure the absolute abundance of every unique TCRbeta CDR3 rearrangement. For each sample, productive Simpson clonality was calculated by taking the square root of Simpson's diversity index across productive rearrangements. TCRdb obtained this table from immuneACCESS and retained in-frame rearrangements with V and J assigned. These tables miss some clones; where compared with another copy, unresolved V genes account for less than half of the shortfall, and the remainder is unexplained. V and J calls plus clone size are reproduced from that table; the DNA served to infer D and trimming. A total of 250,000 to 350,000 clones appear in this sample, 75% to 90% of them only once. The ten top clones hold just under 0.95% of the sample.

Another Seattle source contributed samples from volunteer blood donors who had recovered from COVID-19. Collaborating institutions collected whole blood in K2EDTA tubes following their own protocols. For TCRbeta analysis, collaborators shipped samples as frozen whole blood, isolated PBMCs, or DNA extracted from either of those sample types. From cysteine to phenylalanine, the CDR3 is 15 amino acids long. Kept here is only the CDR3 DNA, which spans 45 bases and is read in frame from base 1. CDR1 SGHRS and CDR2 YFSETQ are derived from the germline V gene. The trim is 0 bases for V and 4 bases for J, with a gap of 13 bases between the germline ends. With respect to this clone: The specificity of this receptor is unknown. No much larger clone exists at a distance of one base, and base qualities are not known.

This TCR was recovered from a middle-aged woman who had recovered from COVID-19. Here the chain combines TRBV5-1 and TRBJ1-1; TRBD1 is perhaps the D gene, given 5 matching bases. Sequencing was performed on peripheral blood. CDR3 reads: CASSLGASQGTEAFF. The nucleotide sequence reads TGCGCCAGCAGCTTGGGAGCGAGCCAGGGCACTGAAGCTTTCTTT.